The clone carrying this T cell receptor beta chain was found a few times. Its antigen remains unidentified. Trimming cost V 7 bases and J 1 base; bases outside gene matches: 5. Per germline, CDR1 SQVTM and CDR2 ANQGSEA. The CDR3 is 13 amino acids. This record belongs to a study of T-cell memory formation after mild COVID-19. Study-level information: In these data, TCR clusters were largely donor specific.

MiXCR was run by TCRdb on the 5' RACE reads, yielding one entry per CDR3 protein. The sample has fewer than 250,000 distinct CDR3 sequences; 15% are singletons. Overall study results and limits: Clones that got smaller from day 15 to 85 had even CD4/CD8, while clones growing later tipped toward CD4+.

The rearrangement uses TRBV29-1 and TRBJ1-2, with 8 bases lining up with TRBD1. Sequenced: PBMCs or a T cell subset sorted from them (not recorded which). The TCR sequence derives from an adult woman who had mild COVID-19 (a few samples of this study predate the infection). Cell type and time point are not known. The CDR3 region is CSGGQADNYGYTF. The DNA of the CDR3 is TGCAGCGGGGGACAGGCGGATAACTATGGCTACACCTTC.